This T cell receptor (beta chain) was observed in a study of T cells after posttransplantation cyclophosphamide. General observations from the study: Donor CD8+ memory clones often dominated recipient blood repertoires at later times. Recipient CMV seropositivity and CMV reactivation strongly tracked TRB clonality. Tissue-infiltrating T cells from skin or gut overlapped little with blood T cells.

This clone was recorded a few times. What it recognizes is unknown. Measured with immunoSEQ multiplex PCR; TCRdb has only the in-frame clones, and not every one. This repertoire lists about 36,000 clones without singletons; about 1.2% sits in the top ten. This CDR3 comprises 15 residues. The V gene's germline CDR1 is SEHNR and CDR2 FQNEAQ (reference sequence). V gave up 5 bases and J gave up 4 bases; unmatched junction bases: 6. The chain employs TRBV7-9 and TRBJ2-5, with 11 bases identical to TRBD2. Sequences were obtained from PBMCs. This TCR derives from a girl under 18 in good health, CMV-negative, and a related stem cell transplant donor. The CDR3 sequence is CASSPRLAGIETQYF. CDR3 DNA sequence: TGTGCCAGCAGCCCTCGACTAGCGGGAATAGAGACCCAGTACTTC.